This is a list of T cell receptor beta chains from one sample in a study of T-cell reconstitution after alpha-beta-depleted transplantation in children. One entry per CDR3 protein results from TCRdb running MiXCR on the PCR reads. The repertoire holds around 270,000 distinct CDR3 sequences, with roughly a tenth as singletons. Material: PBMCs, obtained before TCRalphabeta/CD19-depleted stem cell transplant. Receptor source: a boy in the first two years of life with acute myeloid leukemia, due to receive a stem cell transplant. Each CDR3 is given with its conserved first and last residue. A D gene is named only where the DNA matches it firmly. Size is stated for part of the rows, as once, few or many counts, or as a class when the clone is expanded.

TRBV29-1,TRBD1,TRBJ2-1,few,CSVEERASTGDNEQFF,TGCAGCGTTGAAGAGAGGGCCTCGACAGGGGACAATGAGCAGTTCTTC
TRBV10-3,TRBD1,TRBJ2-7,many,CAISGDSASYEQYF,TGTGCCATCAGCGGGGACAGCGCTTCCTACGAGCAGTACTTC
TRBV7-3,-,TRBJ2-1,many,CASSLKQATYNEQFF,TGTGCCAGCAGCTTAAAGCAGGCTACCTACAATGAGCAGTTCTTC
TRBV12-3/TRBV12-4,-,TRBJ2-5,many,CASSFPPTAQETQYF,TGTGCCAGCAGTTTCCCCCCTACAGCGCAAGAGACCCAGTACTTC
TRBV5-8,TRBD2,TRBJ2-1,many,CASSRRLAAYNEQFF,TGTGCCAGCAGCCGAAGACTAGCGGCCTACAATGAGCAGTTCTTC
TRBV28,TRBD2,TRBJ2-7,few,CASSYQAGGLLSYEQYF,TGTGCCAGCAGTTATCAAGCGGGAGGGCTACTTTCCTACGAGCAGTACTTC
TRBV15,-,TRBJ1-5,many,CATSRPLGVGQPQHF,TGTGCCACCAGCAGACCTTTGGGGGTGGGTCAGCCCCAGCATTTT
TRBV5-1,-,TRBJ2-7,-,CASSLSSKPIPYEQYF,TGCGCCAGCAGCTTATCATCGAAGCCAATCCCCTACGAGCAGTACTTC
TRBV5-5,-,TRBJ1-1,few,CASSPGPNTEAFF,TGTGCCAGCAGCCCCGGGCCGAACACTGAAGCTTTCTTT
TRBV7-2,-,TRBJ2-7,many,CASSRTLWTLDEQYF,TGTGCCAGCTCACGGACTTTGTGGACTCTAGACGAGCAGTACTTC
TRBV5-4,TRBD2,TRBJ2-2,many,CASRRTSGNGELFF,TGTGCCAGCAGGCGGACTAGCGGTAACGGGGAGCTGTTTTTT
TRBV5-4,-,TRBJ2-1,-,CASSLRGWWGNNEQFF,TGTGCCAGCAGCTTGAGGGGCTGGTGGGGAAACAATGAGCAGTTCTTC
TRBV29-1,-,TRBJ1-2,many,CSVHLIIDYGYTF,TGCAGCGTTCATCTTATCATCGACTATGGCTACACCTTC
TRBV7-8,TRBD2,TRBJ2-5,many,CASSLEWRGRETQYF,TGTGCCAGCAGCTTAGAATGGCGGGGGAGAGAGACCCAGTACTTC
TRBV5-7,-,TRBJ2-7,-,CASSLSPLGNYEQYF,TGTGCCAGCAGCTTGTCCCCCCTCGGGAACTACGAGCAGTACTTC
TRBV7-3,-,TRBJ2-7,few,CASSLKGGYEQYF,TGTGCCAGCAGCTTAAAGGGTGGCTACGAGCAGTACTTC
TRBV5-5,-,TRBJ2-3,many,CASSLEGDASTDTQYF,TGTGCCAGCAGCTTGGAAGGGGACGCTAGCACAGATACGCAGTATTTT
TRBV4-2,TRBD2,TRBJ2-5,many,CASSHGRGGETQYF,TGTGCCAGCAGCCATGGGCGGGGGGGAGAGACCCAGTACTTC
TRBV20-1,-,TRBJ2-3,many,CSTVFTDTQYF,TGCAGTACCGTATTCACAGATACGCAGTATTTT
TRBV25-1,-,TRBJ1-6,many,CASSESGLLWAPLHF,TGTGCCAGCAGTGAATCCGGACTCTTGTGGGCACCCCTCCACTTT
TRBV29-1,TRBD1,TRBJ1-1,many,CSVGHRGGSGEAFF,TGCAGCGTTGGGCACAGGGGCGGTAGCGGTGAAGCTTTCTTT
TRBV7-3,TRBD2,TRBJ2-1,many,CASSPLGRLAGVDEQFF,TGTGCCAGCAGTCCTCTGGGGCGACTAGCGGGAGTCGATGAGCAGTTCTTC
TRBV12-3/TRBV12-4,TRBD2,TRBJ2-5,many,CASSLRAGTSGQETQYF,TGTGCCAGCAGTTTAAGGGCAGGGACTAGCGGCCAAGAGACCCAGTACTTC
TRBV20-1,TRBD1,TRBJ2-7,many,CSERGTGVNEQYF,TGCAGTGAAAGAGGGACAGGGGTGAACGAGCAGTACTTC
TRBV10-2,TRBD1,TRBJ1-1,-,CASSGWGQGKRNTEAFF,TGCGCCAGCAGCGGGTGGGGACAGGGGAAGAGGAACACTGAAGCTTTCTTT
TRBV10-3,TRBD2,TRBJ2-7,many,CAISEAGSYEQYF,TGTGCCATCAGTGAAGCGGGATCCTACGAGCAGTACTTC
TRBV2,TRBD1,TRBJ2-4,many,CASSEAGRGIIQYF,TGTGCCAGCAGTGAAGCGGGCAGGGGGATCATTCAGTACTTC
TRBV9,TRBD1,TRBJ1-2,many,CASSVGQGYGYTF,TGTGCCAGCAGCGTAGGACAGGGTTATGGCTACACCTTC
TRBV25-1,-,TRBJ2-1,many,CASSEARGSSYNEQFF,TGTGCCAGCAGCGAGGCCCGGGGGAGCTCCTACAATGAGCAGTTCTTC
TRBV7-8,-,TRBJ2-1,many,CASGHNEQFF,TGTGCCAGCGGACACAATGAGCAGTTCTTC
TRBV5-1,-,TRBJ2-3,many,CASSASSERYGDTQYF,TGCGCCAGCAGCGCCAGCAGTGAGAGGTACGGAGATACGCAGTATTTT
TRBV28,-,TRBJ2-7,-,CASSLAQISYEQYF,TGTGCCAGCAGTTTAGCCCAAATCTCCTACGAGCAGTACTTC
TRBV7-9,TRBD1,TRBJ1-2,few,CASSSEGTGDYGYTF,TGTGCCAGCAGCTCCGAAGGGACAGGGGACTATGGCTACACCTTC
TRBV5-4,-,TRBJ2-1,many,CASSLAGVSLNEQFF,TGTGCCAGCAGCTTGGCCGGGGTCAGCCTCAATGAGCAGTTCTTC
TRBV28,TRBD1,TRBJ2-3,many,CASSPGGESTDTQYF,TGTGCCAGCAGTCCAGGGGGCGAGAGCACAGATACGCAGTATTTT